Here is one TCR beta chain with its context. No antigen is known for it. This entry belongs to a study of blood T cells in healthy people across ages. Study-level results: Lack of knowledge of donor CMV status possibly confounded expanded clonotype changes.

A sample-barcoded 5' primer and a J-beta primer mix were used in a second PCR of about 7 to 11 cycles. TCRdb processed the 5' RACE reads anew with MiXCR; each CDR3 protein has one entry. The table includes under 2,000,000 distinct CDR3 sequences, roughly 49% detected once. Germline assignment: CDR1 MNHEY and CDR2 SVGAGI. This CDR3 region has 14 residues. The junction had 4 bases not matched to a gene; V was cut back by 5 bases and J by 3 bases. Specimen: blood. This TCR derives from a woman in her thirties or forties in good health. The V and J genes are TRBV6-5 and TRBJ2-4, with 7 bases identical to TRBD1. CDR3 sequence: CASSTWDSKNIQYF. CDR3 DNA sequence: TGTGCCAGCAGTACTTGGGACAGCAAAAACATTCAGTACTTC.